This is a list of T cell receptor beta chains from one sample in a study of cytomegalovirus exposure and HLA in healthy donors. Profiling relied on immunoSEQ multiplex PCR, and the TCRdb table lists in-frame clones only, not all of them. The data hold roughly 66,000 clones, with around 76% observed a single time. Sequenced input: PBMCs. These receptors were obtained from a man aged 50 or older in good health and CMV-seronegative. The CDR3 runs from the conserved cysteine through the conserved F or W.

>TRBJ2-1|TRBV5-1
CASSLVGLAEFNEQFF
>TRBJ2-7|TRBV5-4
CASSLRGEQYF
>TRBJ2-7|TRBV28
CASSLFQGLFEQYF
>TRBJ1-2|TRBV7-2
CASSSHRGSAYGYTF
>TRBJ1-4|TRBV11-2
CASSWRRTTNEKLFF
>TRBJ1-1|TRBV2
CASSPRDRVTEAFF
>TRBJ1-1|TRBV30
CAWRGTRIMNTEAFF
>TRBJ1-1|TRBV5-4
CASSLNNRDTEAFF
>TRBJ2-4|TRBV4-1
CASSSLGGVAKNIQYF
>TRBJ1-1|TRBV28
CASSHRGPGNTEAFF
>TRBJ2-3|TRBV27
CASSAGQGTTDTQYF
>TRBJ1-2|TRBV6-5
CASFSRYSYYGYTF
>TRBJ2-2|TRBV30
CAWRQAGVNTGELFF
>TRBJ2-1|TRBV5-1
CASSEGQVSYNEQFF
>TRBJ2-1|TRBV7-9
CASSGTGISYEQFF
>TRBJ1-6|TRBV9
CASSQGQGLGSPLHF
>TRBJ2-1|TRBV27
CASLDRTSSSSYNEQFF
>TRBJ2-2|TRBV6-5
CASGRSSDTGELFF
>TRBJ1-1|TRBV11-2
CASSYLGTENTEAFF
>TRBJ2-2|TRBV4-1
CASSQPTGGPGELFF
>TRBJ2-7|TRBV2
CASRSAGRTYEQYF
>TRBJ2-1|TRBV5-1
CASSQAGGGYNEQFF
>TRBJ2-7|TRBV29-1
CSVVSAGTAEQYF
>TRBJ1-4|TRBV6-1
CASSEGGGQGNEKLFF
>TRBJ1-1|TRBV10-2
CASGAALNTEAFF
>TRBJ1-2|TRBV4-2
CASSQDFTGGAKGYTF
>TRBJ1-4|TRBV7-9
CASSAGQPNEKLFF
>TRBJ2-2|TRBV6-6
CASGPWTQGTGELFF
>TRBJ1-2|TRBV25-1
CASSEQGTNGYTF
>TRBJ2-7|TRBV5-4
CASSFRDRGHEQYF
>TRBJ1-5|TRBV7-9
CASSDQGQPQHF
>TRBJ2-1|TRBV27
CASRSLGTGVYNEQFF
>TRBJ1-5|TRBV7-9
CASSSGHNNQPQHF
>TRBJ1-1|TRBV28
CASSLAGVEGGAFF
>TRBJ1-1|TRBV19
CASSGGVRDTEAFF
>TRBJ2-7|TRBV27
CASSAYSGSGYEQYF
>TRBJ2-6|TRBV29-1
CSVGVWDRNFSGANVLTF
>TRBJ1-5|TRBV15
CATSRDRTGTYQPQHF
>TRBJ2-5|TRBV7-9
CASNVLAGGLQETQYF
>TRBJ2-7|TRBV7-9
CASSLVANEQYF
>TRBJ1-2|TRBV5-1
CASSLGAAYGYTF
>TRBJ2-3|TRBV9
CASSVLRREATDTQYF